Included here is one T cell receptor beta chain sequence, with context. Measured with immunoSEQ multiplex PCR; TCRdb has only the in-frame clones, and not every one. The data show a few hundred thousand clones, more than 85% seen once. The CDR3 contains 14 residues. Germline lookup yields CDR1 MDHEN and CDR2 SYDVKM. V was trimmed by 5 bases and J by 0 bases, leaving 10 bases between them. The sample comes from a study of blood T cell repertoires in COVID-19. At the level of the study: PBMCs, B-cell-depleted T cells, or T cells provided the cDNA or gDNA that made up the material.

The sequenced material came from peripheral blood. The sequence derives from a man aged 30 to 45 with acute or convalescent COVID-19. This rearrangement joins TRBV28 to TRBJ1-1; D remains unclear. The CDR3 is CASSQTTLNTEAFF. Here the CDR3 DNA reads TGTGCCAGCAGTCAGACAACCCTGAACACTGAAGCTTTCTTT.